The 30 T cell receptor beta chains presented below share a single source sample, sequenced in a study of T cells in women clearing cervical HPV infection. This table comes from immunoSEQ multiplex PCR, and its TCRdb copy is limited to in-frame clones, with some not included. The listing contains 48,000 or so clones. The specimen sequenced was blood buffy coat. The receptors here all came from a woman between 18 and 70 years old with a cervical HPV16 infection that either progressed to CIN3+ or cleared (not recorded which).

This CDR3 reads CASSFGTGVTDTQYF. The part of the CDR3 DNA that was read is TGTGCCAGCAGTTTTGGGACAGGGGTCACAGATACG. The chain uses TRBV12-3 or TRBV12-4 and TRBJ2-3; 10 bases fit TRBD1. With the read ending 3 residues before the CDR3 end, the germline J gene is used to fill in that end. This CDR3 comprises 15 residues. J gave up 2 bases and V 3 bases, and 2 bases lay outside the gene matches.

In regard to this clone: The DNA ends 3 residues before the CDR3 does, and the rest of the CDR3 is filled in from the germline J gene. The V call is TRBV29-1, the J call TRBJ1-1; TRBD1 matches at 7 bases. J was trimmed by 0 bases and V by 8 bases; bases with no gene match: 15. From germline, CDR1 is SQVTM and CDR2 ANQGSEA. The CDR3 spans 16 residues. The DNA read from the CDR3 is TGCAGCCTGGAATTGTGGGGGACAGCAATGAACACTGAA. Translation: CSLELWGTAMNTE. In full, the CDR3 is CSLELWGTAMNTEAFF.

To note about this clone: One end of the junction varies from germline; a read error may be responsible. The sequenced part of the CDR3 DNA is TGCGCCAGCAGCCAAACGAGGCGGCGGATTAATGAAAAA. Translating it yields CASSQTRRRINEK. The CDR3 in its entirety is CASSQTRRRINEKLFF. The chain combines TRBV4-2 with TRBJ1-4; unclear D gene. The CDR3 end lies 3 residues beyond the end of the read and is filled in from the germline J gene. The CDR3 extends over 16 amino acids. Per germline, CDR1 LGHNA and CDR2 YNFKEQ.

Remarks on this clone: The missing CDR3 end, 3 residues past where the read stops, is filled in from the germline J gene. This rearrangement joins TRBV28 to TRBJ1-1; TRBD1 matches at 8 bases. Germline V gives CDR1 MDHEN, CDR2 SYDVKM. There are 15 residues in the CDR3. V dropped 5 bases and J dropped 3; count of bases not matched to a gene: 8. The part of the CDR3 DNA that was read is TGTGCCAGCAGTCCGCCCGGACAGGGATACACTGAA. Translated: CASSPPGQGYTE. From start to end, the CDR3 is CASSPPGQGYTEAFF. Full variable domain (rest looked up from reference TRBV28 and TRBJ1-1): DVKVTQSSRYLVKRTGEKVFLECVQDMDHENMFWYRQDPGLGLRLIYFSYDVKMKEKGDIPEGYSVSREKKERFSLILESASTNQTSMYLCASSPPGQGYTEAFFGQGTRLTVV.

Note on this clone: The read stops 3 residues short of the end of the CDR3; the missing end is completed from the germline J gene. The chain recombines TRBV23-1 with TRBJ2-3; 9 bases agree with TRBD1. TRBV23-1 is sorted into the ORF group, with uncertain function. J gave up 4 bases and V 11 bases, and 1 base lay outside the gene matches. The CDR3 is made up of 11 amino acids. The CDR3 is CAGTGPDTQYF. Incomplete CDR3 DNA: TGCGCCGGGACAGGGCCAGATACG.

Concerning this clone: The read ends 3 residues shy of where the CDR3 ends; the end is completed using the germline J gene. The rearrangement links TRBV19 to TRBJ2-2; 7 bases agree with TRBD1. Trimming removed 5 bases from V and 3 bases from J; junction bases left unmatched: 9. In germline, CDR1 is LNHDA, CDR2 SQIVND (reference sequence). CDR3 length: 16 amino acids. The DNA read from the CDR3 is TGTGCCAGTAGTTTACCGACAGGGAGATACACCGGGGAG. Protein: CASSLPTGRYTGE. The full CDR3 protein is CASSLPTGRYTGELFF.

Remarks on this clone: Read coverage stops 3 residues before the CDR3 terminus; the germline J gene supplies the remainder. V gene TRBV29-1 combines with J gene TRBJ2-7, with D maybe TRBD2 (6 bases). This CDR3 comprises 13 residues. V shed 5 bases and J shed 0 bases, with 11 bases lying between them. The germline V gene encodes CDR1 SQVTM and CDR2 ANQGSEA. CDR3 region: CSVRAGGSYEQYF. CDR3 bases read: TGCAGCGTTCGAGCCGGGGGCTCCTACGAG.

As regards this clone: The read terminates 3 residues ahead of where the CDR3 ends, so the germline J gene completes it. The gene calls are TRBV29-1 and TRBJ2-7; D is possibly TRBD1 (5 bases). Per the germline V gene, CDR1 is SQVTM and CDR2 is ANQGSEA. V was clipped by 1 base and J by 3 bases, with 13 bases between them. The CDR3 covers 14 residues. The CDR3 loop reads CSVEGGEVGYEQYF. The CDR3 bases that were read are TGCAGCGTTGAAGGGGGCGAAGTTGGCTACGAG.

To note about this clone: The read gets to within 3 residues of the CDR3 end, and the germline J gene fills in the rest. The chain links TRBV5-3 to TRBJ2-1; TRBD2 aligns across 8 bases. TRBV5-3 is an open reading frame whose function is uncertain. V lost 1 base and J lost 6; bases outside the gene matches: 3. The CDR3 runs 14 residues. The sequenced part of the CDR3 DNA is TGTGCCAGAAGCTTGTCGGGGGGGCCCAATGAG. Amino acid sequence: CARSLSGGPNE. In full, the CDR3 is CARSLSGGPNEQFF.

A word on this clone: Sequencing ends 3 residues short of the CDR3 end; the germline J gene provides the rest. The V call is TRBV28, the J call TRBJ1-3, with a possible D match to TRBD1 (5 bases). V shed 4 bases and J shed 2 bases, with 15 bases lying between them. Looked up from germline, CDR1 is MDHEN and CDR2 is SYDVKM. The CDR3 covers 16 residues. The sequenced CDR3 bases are TGTGCCAGCAGTTCTGGGGAGGGGATGGCTGGAAACACC. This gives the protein CASSSGEGMAGNT. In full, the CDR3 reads CASSSGEGMAGNTIYF. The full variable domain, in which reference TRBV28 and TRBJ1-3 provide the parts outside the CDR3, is DVKVTQSSRYLVKRTGEKVFLECVQDMDHENMFWYRQDPGLGLRLIYFSYDVKMKEKGDIPEGYSVSREKKERFSLILESASTNQTSMYLCASSSGEGMAGNTIYFGEGSWLTVV.

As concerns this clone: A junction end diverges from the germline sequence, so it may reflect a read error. The covered CDR3 bases are TGCGCCAGCAGCCAAGACCCAGGGAGGAACGCTGAA. Amino acids: CASSQDPGRNAE. The full CDR3 is CASSQDPGRNAEAFF. This rearrangement joins TRBV4-1 to TRBJ1-1; possibly TRBD1 for D (5 bases). Read data end 3 residues before the CDR3 end; the end is taken from the germline J gene. CDR1 MGHRA and CDR2 YSYEKL come from the germline V gene. The CDR3 extends over 15 amino acids.

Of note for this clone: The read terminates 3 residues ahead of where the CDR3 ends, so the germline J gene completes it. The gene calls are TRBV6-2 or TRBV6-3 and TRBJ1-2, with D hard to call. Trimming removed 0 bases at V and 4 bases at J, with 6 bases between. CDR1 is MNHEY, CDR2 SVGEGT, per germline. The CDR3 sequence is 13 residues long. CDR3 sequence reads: CASSYSKLYGYTF. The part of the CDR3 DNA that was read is TGTGCCAGCAGTTACTCGAAACTCTATGGC.

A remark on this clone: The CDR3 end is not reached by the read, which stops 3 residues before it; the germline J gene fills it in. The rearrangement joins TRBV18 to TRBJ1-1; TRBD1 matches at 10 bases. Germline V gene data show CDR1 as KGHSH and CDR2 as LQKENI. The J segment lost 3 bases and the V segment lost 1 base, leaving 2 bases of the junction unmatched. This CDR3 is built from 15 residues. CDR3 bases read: TGTGCCAGCTCACCACTGGGGACAGGGGACACTGAA. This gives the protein CASSPLGTGDTE. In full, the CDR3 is CASSPLGTGDTEAFF.

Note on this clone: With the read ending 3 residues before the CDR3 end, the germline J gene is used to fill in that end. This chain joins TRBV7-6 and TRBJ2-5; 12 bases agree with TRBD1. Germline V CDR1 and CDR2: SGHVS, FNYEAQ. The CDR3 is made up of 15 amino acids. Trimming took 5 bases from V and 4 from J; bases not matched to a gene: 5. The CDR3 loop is CASSVGQGAGETQYF. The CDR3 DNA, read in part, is TGTGCCAGCAGCGTGGGACAGGGGGCTGGAGAGACC.

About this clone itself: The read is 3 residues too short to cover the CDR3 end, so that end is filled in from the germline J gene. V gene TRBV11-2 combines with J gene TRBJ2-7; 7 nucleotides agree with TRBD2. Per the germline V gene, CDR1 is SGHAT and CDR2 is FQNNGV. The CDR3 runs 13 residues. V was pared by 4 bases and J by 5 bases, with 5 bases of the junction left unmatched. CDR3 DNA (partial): TGTGCCAGCAGCTCGCGACTAGCAAACGAG. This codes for CASSSRLANE. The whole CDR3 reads CASSSRLANEQYF.

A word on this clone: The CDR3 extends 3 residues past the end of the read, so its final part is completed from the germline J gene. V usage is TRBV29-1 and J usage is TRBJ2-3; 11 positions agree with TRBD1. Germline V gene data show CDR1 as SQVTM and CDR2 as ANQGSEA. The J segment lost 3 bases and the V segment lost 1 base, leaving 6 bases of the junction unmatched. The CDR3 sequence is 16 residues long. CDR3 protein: CSVEVPGQGATDTQYF. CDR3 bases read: TGCAGCGTTGAAGTTCCCGGACAGGGGGCAACAGATACG.

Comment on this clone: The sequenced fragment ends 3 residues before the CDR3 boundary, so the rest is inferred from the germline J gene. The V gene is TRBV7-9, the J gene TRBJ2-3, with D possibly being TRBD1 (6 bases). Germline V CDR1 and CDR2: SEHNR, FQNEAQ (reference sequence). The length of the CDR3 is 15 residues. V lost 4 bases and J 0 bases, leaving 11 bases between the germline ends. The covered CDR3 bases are TGTGCCAGCAGCTGGCAGACAGGTAGCACAGATACG. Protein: CASSWQTGSTDT. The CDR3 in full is CASSWQTGSTDTQYF.

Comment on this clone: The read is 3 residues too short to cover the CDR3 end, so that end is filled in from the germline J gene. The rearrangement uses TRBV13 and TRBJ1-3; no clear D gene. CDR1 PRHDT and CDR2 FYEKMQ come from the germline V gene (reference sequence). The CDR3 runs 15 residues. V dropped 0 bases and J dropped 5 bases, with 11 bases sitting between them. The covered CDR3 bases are TGTGCCAGCAGCTTAGGCGGCGGAACAAGAAACACC. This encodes CASSLGGGTRNT. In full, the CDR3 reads CASSLGGGTRNTIYF.

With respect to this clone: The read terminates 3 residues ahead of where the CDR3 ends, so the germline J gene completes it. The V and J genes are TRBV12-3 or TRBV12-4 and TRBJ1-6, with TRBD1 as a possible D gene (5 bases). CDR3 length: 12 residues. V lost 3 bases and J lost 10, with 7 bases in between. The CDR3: CASSFRESPLHF. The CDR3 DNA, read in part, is TGTGCCAGCAGTTTCAGGGAATCACCC.

The CDR3 sequence is CASSVGQHSPLHF. CDR3 DNA (partial): TGTGCCAGCAGTGTAGGGCAGCACTCACCC. The rearrangement links TRBV6-1 to TRBJ1-6, with unresolved D. The DNA ends 3 residues before the CDR3 does, and the rest of the CDR3 is filled in from the germline J gene. Germline lookup yields CDR1 MNHNS and CDR2 SASEGT. V lost 4 bases and J lost 10, with 11 bases in between. This CDR3 has 13 amino acids.

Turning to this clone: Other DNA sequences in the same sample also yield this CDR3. This CDR3 is CASSAPGQGSYEQYF. The DNA read from the CDR3 is TGTGCCAGTAGTGCCCCGGGACAGGGGAGTTACGAG. The chain combines TRBV19 with TRBJ2-7; 10 nucleotides agree with TRBD1. From the germline J gene comes the end of the CDR3, since the read stops 3 residues before it. The CDR3 extends over 15 amino acids. The V segment lost 5 bases and the J segment 4 bases; nucleotides outside the gene matches: 8. Germline V gene data show CDR1 as LNHDA and CDR2 as SQIVND (reference sequence).

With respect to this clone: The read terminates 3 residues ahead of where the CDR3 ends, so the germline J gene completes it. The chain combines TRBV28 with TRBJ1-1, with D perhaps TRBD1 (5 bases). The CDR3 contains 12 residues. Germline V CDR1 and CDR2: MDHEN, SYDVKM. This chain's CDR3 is CASREDTSVAFF. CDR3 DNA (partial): TGTGCCAGCAGAGAGGACACTTCGGTG.

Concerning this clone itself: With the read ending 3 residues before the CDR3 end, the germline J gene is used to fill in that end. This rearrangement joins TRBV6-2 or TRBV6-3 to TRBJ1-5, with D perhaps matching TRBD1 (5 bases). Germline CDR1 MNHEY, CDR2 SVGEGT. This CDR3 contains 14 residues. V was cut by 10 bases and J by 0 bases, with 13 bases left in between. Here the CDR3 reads CATMRQNSNQPQHF. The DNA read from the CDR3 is TGTGCCACCATGAGACAGAATAGCAATCAGCCC.

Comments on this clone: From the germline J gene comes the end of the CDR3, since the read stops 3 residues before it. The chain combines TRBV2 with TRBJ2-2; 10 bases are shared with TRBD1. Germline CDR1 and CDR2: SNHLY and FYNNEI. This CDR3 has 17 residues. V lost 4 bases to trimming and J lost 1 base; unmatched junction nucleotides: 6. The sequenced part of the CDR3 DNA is TGTGCCAGCAGTGGGACAGGGGGAGGCCGGAACACCGGGGAG. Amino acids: CASSGTGGGRNTGE. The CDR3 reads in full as CASSGTGGGRNTGELFF.

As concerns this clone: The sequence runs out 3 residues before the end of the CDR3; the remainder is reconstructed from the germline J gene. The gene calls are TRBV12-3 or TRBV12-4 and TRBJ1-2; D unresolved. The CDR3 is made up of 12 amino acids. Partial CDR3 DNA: TGTGCCAGCAGTTCCCTTAGAGGGGGC. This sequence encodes CASSSLRGG. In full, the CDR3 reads CASSSLRGGYTF.

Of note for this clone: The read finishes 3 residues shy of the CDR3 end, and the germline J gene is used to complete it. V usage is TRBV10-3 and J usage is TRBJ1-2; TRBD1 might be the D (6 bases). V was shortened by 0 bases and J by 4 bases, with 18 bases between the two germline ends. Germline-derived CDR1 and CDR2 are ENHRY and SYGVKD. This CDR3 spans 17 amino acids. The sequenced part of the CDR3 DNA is TGTGCCATCAGTGAGTCGACTCGACAGGTGAATTTCTATGGC. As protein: CAISESTRQVNFYG. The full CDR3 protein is CAISESTRQVNFYGYTF.

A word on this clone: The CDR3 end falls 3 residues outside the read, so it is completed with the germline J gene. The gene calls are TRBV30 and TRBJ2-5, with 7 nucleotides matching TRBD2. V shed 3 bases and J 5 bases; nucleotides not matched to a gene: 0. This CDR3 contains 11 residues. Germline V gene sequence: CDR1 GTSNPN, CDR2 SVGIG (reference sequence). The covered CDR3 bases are TGTGCCTGGAGGGGGGGGGAGACC. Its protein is CAWRGGET. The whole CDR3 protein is CAWRGGETQYF.

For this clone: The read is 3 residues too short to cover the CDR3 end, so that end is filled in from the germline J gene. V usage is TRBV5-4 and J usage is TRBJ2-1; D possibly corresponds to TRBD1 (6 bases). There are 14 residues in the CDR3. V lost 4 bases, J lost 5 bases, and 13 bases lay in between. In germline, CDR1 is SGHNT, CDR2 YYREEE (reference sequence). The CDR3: CASSPLGADNEQFF. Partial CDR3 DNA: TGTGCCAGCAGCCCCCTGGGGGCGGACAATGAG.

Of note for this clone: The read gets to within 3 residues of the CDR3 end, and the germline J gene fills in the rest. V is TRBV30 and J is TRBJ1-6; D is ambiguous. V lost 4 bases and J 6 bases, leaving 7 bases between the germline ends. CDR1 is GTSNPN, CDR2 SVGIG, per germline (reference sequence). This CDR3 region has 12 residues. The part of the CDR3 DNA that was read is TGTGCCTGGACTACCCCTAATTCACCC. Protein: CAWTTPNSP. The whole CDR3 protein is CAWTTPNSPLHF.

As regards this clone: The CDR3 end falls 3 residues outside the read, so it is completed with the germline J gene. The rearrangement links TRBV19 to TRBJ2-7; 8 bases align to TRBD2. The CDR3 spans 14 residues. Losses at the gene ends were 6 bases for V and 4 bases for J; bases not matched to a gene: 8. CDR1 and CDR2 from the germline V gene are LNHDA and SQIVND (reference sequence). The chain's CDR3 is CASSRGGRGYEQYF. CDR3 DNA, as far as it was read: TGTGCCAGTAGCCGGGGGGGCCGGGGATACGAG.